These 2 T cell receptor beta chains originate from one sample sequenced in a study of cytomegalovirus exposure and HLA in healthy donors. Assay used: immunoSEQ multiplex PCR; TCRdb lists only in-frame clones, some missing. The sample includes 130,000 to 150,000 clones, about nine tenths of them seen just once. Input material: PBMCs. The receptor set was obtained from a man aged 18 to 29 in good health and CMV-seronegative.

The rearrangement joins TRBV18 to TRBJ1-1; maybe TRBD1 (6 bases). Germline values: CDR1 KGHSH, CDR2 LQKENI. Between the trimmed V and J ends, which lost 3 bases and 4 bases, there was a span of 9 bases. CDR3 length equals 13 residues. DNA for the CDR3: TGTGCCAGCTCACCCGCAGGGGCCACTGAAGCTTTCTTT. It codes for CASSPAGATEAFF. The variable domain in full, completed from reference TRBV18 and TRBJ1-1, reads NAGVMQNPRHLVRRRGQEARLRCSPMKGHSHVYWYRQLPEEGLKFMVYLQKENIIDESGMPKERFSAEFPKEGPSILRIQQVVRGDSAAYFCASSPAGATEAFFGQGTRLTVV.

The V and J genes are TRBV6-6 and TRBJ2-7, with D maybe TRBD1 (5 bases). Germline CDR1 MNHNY, CDR2 SVGAGI (reference sequence). CDR3 length equals 14 residues. Trimming left V 6 bases short and J 3 bases short, with 15 bases between. This chain's CDR3 is CASSRTKYVYEQYF. CDR3 sequence (DNA): TGTGCCAGCAGCCGGACAAAGTACGTCTACGAGCAGTACTTC.